The TCR beta chain described here comes from a study of T cells in localized non-small cell lung cancer. Study-wide findings and caveats: The study detected a median about 50 of the top 100 tumor clones in adjacent lung. Adjacent uninvolved lung had the highest clonality, suggesting focused antigen responses.

Comments on this clone: Its cognate antigen is unknown.

Clones were read by immunoSEQ multiplex PCR, and TCRdb kept only the in-frame ones, dropping some. The data hold fewer than 40,000 clones, with approximately 90% observed a single time. The CDR3 has 13 residues. The V gene's germline CDR1 is SGHTA and CDR2 FQGNSA. Trimming pared 3 bases from V and 6 bases from J, leaving 12 bases between. The clonotype originates from a male donor at least 60 years old with stage III lung adenocarcinoma. The sequencing used peripheral blood, collected before any cancer treatment. V usage is TRBV7-2 and J usage is TRBJ2-7, with no clear D. This CDR3 is CASSFDSIGEQYF. The CDR3 bases are TGTGCCAGCAGCTTCGACTCAATTGGCGAGCAGTACTTC. The whole variable domain, remainder taken from reference TRBV7-2 and TRBJ2-7, is GAGVSQSPSNKVTEKGKDVELRCDPISGHTALYWYRQSLGQGLEFLIYFQGNSAPDKSGLPSDRFSAERTGGSVSTLTIQRTQQEDSAVYLCASSFDSIGEQYFGPGTRLTVT.